This passage covers 27 T cell receptor beta chains from one sample sequenced in a study of CD8 T cells in ankylosing spondylitis. TCRdb independently ran MiXCR on the 5' RACE reads; one entry per CDR3 protein. Of 250,000 to 300,000 distinct CDR3 sequences listed, 18% are singletons. The sequenced sample consisted of blood, either unsorted or a sorted T cell fraction (not recorded which). The receptors derive from a male donor with ankylosing spondylitis or in good health (not recorded which).

The chain couples TRBV12-3 or TRBV12-4 to TRBJ2-3; D not certain. This CDR3 comprises 13 residues. V was trimmed by 5 bases and J by 0 bases, leaving 6 bases between them. CDR3 sequence: CASSHESTDTQYF. The CDR3 DNA reads as TGTGCCAGCAGTCATGAGAGCACAGATACGCAGTATTTT.

This chain connects TRBV9 to TRBJ2-3; D is ambiguous. The CDR3 has 14 amino acids. Trimming removed 0 bases at V and 6 bases at J, with 11 bases between. Per germline, CDR1 SGDLS and CDR2 YYNGEE. CDR3 sequence: CASSVAFSPDTQYF. The CDR3 region has the DNA TGTGCCAGCAGCGTAGCGTTTAGCCCCGATACGCAGTATTTT. The variable domain in full, with the rest retrieved from reference TRBV9 and TRBJ2-3, is DSGVTQTPKHLITATGQRVTLRCSPRSGDLSVYWYQQSLDQGLQFLIQYYNGEERAKGNILERFSAQQFPDLHSELNLSSLELGDSALYFCASSVAFSPDTQYFGPGTRLTVL.

This chain connects TRBV12-3 or TRBV12-4 to TRBJ2-3; D possibly corresponds to TRBD2 (6 bases). V shed 5 bases and J shed 1 base, with 16 bases lying between them. The CDR3 runs to 16 residues. This CDR3 is CASSPPSAYRTDTQYF. CDR3 DNA: TGTGCCAGCAGTCCTCCTAGCGCATACCGCACAGATACGCAGTATTTT.

This clonotype was counted a few times. V gene TRBV29-1 combines with J gene TRBJ1-1, with TRBD1 identical over 8 bases. Germline V gene lookup returns CDR1 SQVTM and CDR2 ANQGSEA. Trimming removed 7 bases from V and 2 bases from J; junction bases left unmatched: 6. The CDR3 is 13 residues long. The DNA of the CDR3 is TGCAGCGCTTTAACAGGGGGAAACACTGAAGCTTTCTTT. Translation: CSALTGGNTEAFF.

The chain joins TRBV2 to TRBJ2-3; D is undetermined. This CDR3 region has 15 residues. Germline CDR1 is SNHLY and CDR2 is FYNNEI. The V end was cut by 3 bases, the J end by 9 bases, with 19 bases between. DNA for the CDR3: TGTGCCAGCAGTGATTACGGTTCCGCTTTAGGGACGCAGTATTTT. This encodes CASSDYGSALGTQYF.

This rearrangement joins TRBV7-6 to TRBJ2-7; D may be TRBD1 (5 bases). Germline CDR1 SGHVS, CDR2 FNYEAQ. Trimming took 5 bases from V and 5 from J, leaving 13 bases between them. The CDR3 is 13 residues long. The CDR3 loop is CASSPDVGHEQYF. The DNA of the CDR3 is TGTGCCAGCAGCCCGGATGTGGGGCACGAGCAGTACTTC.

There are a few counts of this clonotype. This sequence joins TRBV12-3 or TRBV12-4 and TRBJ1-5; D is ambiguous. Trimming shortened V by 7 bases and J by 0 bases, and 13 bases separated the two germline ends. The CDR3 is made up of 15 amino acids. The CDR3 spells CASTEERYSNQPQHF. The CDR3 nucleotides are TGTGCCAGCACCGAGGAGAGGTATAGCAATCAGCCCCAGCATTTT.

This clonotype was recorded many times. The V gene is TRBV9, the J gene TRBJ2-1; D gene ambiguous. Germline loops: CDR1 SGDLS, CDR2 YYNGEE. This CDR3 has 11 residues. V shed 4 bases and J shed 5 bases, with 4 bases lying between them. CDR3 bases: TGTGCCAGCAGCTCGCACAATGAGCAGTTCTTC. Residues: CASSSHNEQFF.

In DNA form, the CDR3 reads TGCGCCAGCAGTTTCTTGGAGAATGAGCAGTTCTTC. Protein product: CASSFLENEQFF. The chain combines TRBV5-1 with TRBJ2-1; D gene ambiguous. CDR1 and CDR2 from the germline V gene are SGHRS and YFSETQ. With 5 bases removed from V and 7 bases from J, the gap between germline ends came to 10 bases. The CDR3 runs to 12 residues.

The V call is TRBV4-1, the J call TRBJ2-4, with D perhaps TRBD2 (6 bases). The CDR3 extends over 16 amino acids. Looked up from germline, CDR1 is MGHRA and CDR2 is YSYEKL. Trimming pared 1 base from V and 1 base from J, leaving 11 bases between. The CDR3 bases are TGCGCCAGCAGCCAAGCCGGGGACTTCGCCAAAAACATTCAGTACTTC. This sequence encodes CASSQAGDFAKNIQYF.

The rearrangement links TRBV7-9 to TRBJ2-7; 10 bases are a match to TRBD1. Germline V gene lookup returns CDR1 SEHNR and CDR2 FQNEAQ (reference sequence). This CDR3 comprises 15 residues. Trimming at V came to 7 bases and at J to 2 bases, leaving 8 bases not matched to a gene. CDR3 in DNA: TGTGCCAGCACCGGCGTGGGACAGGGGACCTACGAGCAGTACTTC. This encodes CASTGVGQGTYEQYF.

CDR3 loop: CASSGRGGVDQPQHF. Here the CDR3 DNA reads TGCGCCAGCAGTGGAAGGGGAGGGGTGGATCAGCCCCAGCATTTT. The V gene is TRBV10-2, the J gene TRBJ1-5, with D perhaps TRBD1 (5 bases). Germline V gene data show CDR1 as WSHSY and CDR2 as SAAADI. Trimming cost V 4 bases and J 5 bases, with 15 bases left between them. The CDR3 sequence is 15 residues long.

The CDR3 region is CSARGSTSGYNEQFF. CDR3 DNA sequence: TGCAGTGCTAGAGGTTCGACTAGCGGATACAATGAGCAGTTCTTC. This chain uses TRBV20-1 with TRBJ2-1, with 9 positions matching TRBD2. The ends lost 1 base at V and 4 bases at J; junction bases unmatched: 5. CDR3 length equals 15 residues. CDR1 DFQATT and CDR2 SNEGSKA come from the germline V gene (reference sequence).

The table lists this clonotype with a few counts. V and J are TRBV5-6 and TRBJ2-1; D perhaps matches TRBD2 (6 bases). The CDR3 totals 17 residues. Trimming pared 1 base from V and 0 bases from J, leaving 14 bases between. Germline assignment: CDR1 SGHDT and CDR2 YYEEEE. The CDR3 nucleotides are TGTGCCAGCAGCTTGAGTCCTCTAGCGAGCTCCTACAATGAGCAGTTCTTC. Amino acid sequence: CASSLSPLASSYNEQFF.

This clonotype has only one observation. The chain uses TRBV27 and TRBJ2-1; 10 nucleotides agree with TRBD2. The CDR3 loop spans 16 amino acids. Trimming cost V 7 bases and J 1 base; bases outside gene matches: 7. CDR1 and CDR2 from the germline V gene are MNHEY and SMNVEV (reference sequence). CDR3 amino acids: CASTASGSRSYNEQFF. CDR3 in DNA: TGTGCCAGCACGGCTAGCGGGAGCAGGTCCTACAATGAGCAGTTCTTC.

In its sample, this clonotype was seen a few times. V usage is TRBV11-2 and J usage is TRBJ2-1, with D possibly matching TRBD2 (6 bases). The germline V gene encodes CDR1 SGHAT and CDR2 FQNNGV. Trimming took off 4 bases at V and 6 bases at J, with 16 bases between the two ends. The CDR3 length is 15 residues. Here the CDR3 DNA reads TGTGCCAGCAGCTCGACACCCACCGGGAGCAATGAGCAGTTCTTC. Protein product: CASSSTPTGSNEQFF.

This clonotype has a count of ten or more. The V and J genes are TRBV12-3 or TRBV12-4 and TRBJ2-1, with D hard to call. Trimming took off 8 bases at V and 7 bases at J, with 12 bases between the two ends. This CDR3 contains 12 residues. Here the CDR3 DNA reads TGTGCCAGCGGGATTCGCTCAAATGAGCAGTTCTTC. Its protein product is CASGIRSNEQFF.

This sequence joins TRBV9 and TRBJ1-3; 8 bases fit TRBD1. CDR1 and CDR2 from the germline V gene are SGDLS and YYNGEE. The length of the CDR3 is 14 residues. Trimming at V came to 3 bases and at J to 4 bases, leaving 3 bases not matched to a gene. The CDR3 loop reads CASSAGTGGNTIYF. The CDR3 DNA follows: TGTGCCAGCAGCGCTGGGACAGGAGGAAACACCATATATTTT.

This clonotype was observed a few times. V and J are TRBV9 and TRBJ2-1, with D possibly being TRBD1 (5 bases). Germline loops: CDR1 SGDLS, CDR2 YYNGEE. The length of the CDR3 is 16 residues. With 0 bases removed from V and 4 bases from J, the gap between germline ends came to 14 bases. CDR3 nucleotides: TGTGCCAGCAGCGTAGATAGGGGTATCCATTACAATGAGCAGTTCTTC. It encodes CASSVDRGIHYNEQFF.

A few counts support this clonotype. The J gene is TRBJ2-7, the V gene TRBV4-3; 11 positions match TRBD1. Losses at the gene ends were 4 bases for V and 1 base for J; bases not matched to a gene: 3. The CDR3 spans 15 residues. Germline lookup yields CDR1 LGHNA and CDR2 YSLEER. CDR3 in DNA: TGCGCCAGCAGCCTGGGACAGGGGGGATCCTACGAGCAGTACTTC. The encoded protein is CASSLGQGGSYEQYF.

The rearrangement joins TRBV9 to TRBJ2-1, with D maybe TRBD2 (6 bases). The CDR3 spans 15 residues. Trimming took off 0 bases at V and 8 bases at J, with 15 bases between the two ends. Germline loops: CDR1 SGDLS, CDR2 YYNGEE. CDR3 amino acids: CASSVDGDSDDEQFF. The CDR3 DNA follows: TGTGCCAGCAGCGTAGACGGGGACTCTGACGATGAGCAGTTCTTC.

There are a few counts of this clonotype. The CDR3: CASSLRLAGNNEQFF. CDR3 nucleotides: TGTGCCAGCAGCTTACGGCTAGCGGGGAACAATGAGCAGTTCTTC. The V call is TRBV7-9, the J call TRBJ2-1; 9 nucleotides align to TRBD2. Germline V lookup: CDR1 SEHNR, CDR2 FQNEAQ (reference sequence). The ends lost 2 bases at V and 5 bases at J; junction bases unmatched: 4. This CDR3 is 15 amino acids long.

The V and J genes are TRBV10-3 and TRBJ2-3; TRBD2 matches at 8 bases. This CDR3 has 17 residues. Germline CDR1 is ENHRY and CDR2 is SYGVKD. With V trimmed by 6 bases and J by 2 bases, 13 bases remained unmatched. This CDR3 is CAIRMDASGYPTDTQYF. The CDR3 DNA follows: TGTGCCATCAGGATGGACGCTAGCGGGTATCCCACAGATACGCAGTATTTT.

Many counts were recorded for this clonotype. At one end, the junction sequence differs from germline, possibly due to a read error. The chain recombines TRBV25-1 with TRBJ2-5; 7 bases line up with TRBD2. From germline, CDR1 is MGHDK and CDR2 SYGVNS. This CDR3 contains 12 residues. The CDR3: CASSDHERGPDF. In DNA, the CDR3 is TGTGCCAGCAGTGACCACGAGCGGGGCCCGGACTTC.

The V and J genes are TRBV25-1 and TRBJ1-5; TRBD1 is a possible D gene (6 bases). This CDR3 has 16 amino acids. Trimming cost V 2 bases and J 5 bases, with 16 bases left between them. The germline gives CDR1 MGHDK, CDR2 SYGVNS. The CDR3 nucleotides read TGTGCCAGCAGTGAAGGAACAGGGTCCCCGCATCAGCCCCAGCATTTT. It yields the protein CASSEGTGSPHQPQHF.

This clonotype has a handful of counts. The CDR3 is CASSIHSGTGRNEQFF. DNA of the CDR3: TGTGCCAGTAGTATACACTCCGGGACAGGGCGTAATGAGCAGTTCTTC. V usage is TRBV19 and J usage is TRBJ2-1; 9 nucleotides line up with TRBD1. The CDR3 consists of 16 residues. CDR1 LNHDA and CDR2 SQIVND come from the germline V gene (reference sequence). V lost 2 bases, J lost 7 bases, and 9 bases stayed unmatched.

The sample holds many counts of this clonotype. The genes are TRBV20-1 and TRBJ2-7, with D possibly called TRBD1 or TRBD2 (5 bases each). Germline CDR1 is DFQATT and CDR2 is SNEGSKA (reference sequence). CDR3 length: 14 amino acids. Trimming pared 0 bases from V and 6 bases from J, leaving 15 bases between. The CDR3 region is CSARDGTDAGEQYF. The CDR3 region has the DNA TGCAGTGCTAGAGATGGGACCGACGCTGGCGAGCAGTACTTC.